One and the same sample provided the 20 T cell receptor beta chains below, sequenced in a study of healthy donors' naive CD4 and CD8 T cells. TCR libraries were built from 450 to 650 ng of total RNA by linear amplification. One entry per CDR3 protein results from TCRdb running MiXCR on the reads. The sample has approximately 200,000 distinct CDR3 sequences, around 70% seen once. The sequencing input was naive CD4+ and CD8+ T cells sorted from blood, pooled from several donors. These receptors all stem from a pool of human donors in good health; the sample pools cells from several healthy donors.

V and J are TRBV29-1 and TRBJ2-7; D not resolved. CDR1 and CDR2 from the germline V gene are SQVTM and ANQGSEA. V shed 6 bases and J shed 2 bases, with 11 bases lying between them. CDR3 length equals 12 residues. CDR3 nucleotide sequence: TGCAGCGTAGCCCCAGCAACCTACGAGCAGTACTTC. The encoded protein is CSVAPATYEQYF.

The CDR3 nucleotides are TGCAGCGTGGGGGACTTCTCCTCAGGGGCGCAGTTCTTC. It encodes CSVGDFSSGAQFF. The chain combines TRBV29-1 with TRBJ2-1, with D perhaps being TRBD1 or TRBD2 (6 bases each). The CDR3 sequence is 13 residues long. Germline CDR1 SQVTM, CDR2 ANQGSEA. V lost 6 bases and J lost 12, with 21 bases in between.

CDR3 sequence (DNA): TGTGCCAGTAGAGACTACAGGGTAGGGGAAGATACGCAGTATTTT. It specifies CASRDYRVGEDTQYF. The gene calls are TRBV19 and TRBJ2-3; D possibly corresponds to TRBD1 (6 bases). Trimming stripped 6 bases from V and 5 bases from J, with 18 bases between. Germline CDR1 LNHDA, CDR2 SQIVND (reference sequence). CDR3 length: 15 amino acids.

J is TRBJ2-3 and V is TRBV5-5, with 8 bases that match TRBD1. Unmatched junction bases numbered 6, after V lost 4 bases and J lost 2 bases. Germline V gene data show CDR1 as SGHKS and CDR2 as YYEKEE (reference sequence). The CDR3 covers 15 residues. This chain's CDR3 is CASSLTGGTTDTQYF. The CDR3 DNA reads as TGTGCCAGCAGCCTAACAGGGGGGACCACAGATACGCAGTATTTT.

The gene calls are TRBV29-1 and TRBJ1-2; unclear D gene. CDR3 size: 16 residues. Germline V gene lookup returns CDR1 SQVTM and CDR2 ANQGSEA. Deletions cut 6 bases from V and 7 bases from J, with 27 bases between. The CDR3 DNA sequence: TGCAGCGTGCCTAACGTTCCTCCCAGCACGGCGGGTGGCTACACCTTC. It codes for CSVPNVPPSTAGGYTF.

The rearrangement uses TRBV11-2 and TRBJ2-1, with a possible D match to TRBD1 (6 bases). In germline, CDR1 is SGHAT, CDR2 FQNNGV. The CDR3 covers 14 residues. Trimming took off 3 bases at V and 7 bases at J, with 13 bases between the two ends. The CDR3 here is CASSFRTAKNEQFF. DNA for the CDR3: TGTGCCAGCAGCTTTCGGACAGCCAAAAATGAGCAGTTCTTC.

The CDR3 reads CAWSVLGTGGFEQFF. The DNA of the CDR3 is TGTGCCTGGAGTGTCCTCGGGACAGGGGGCTTTGAGCAGTTCTTC. The gene calls are TRBV30 and TRBJ2-1; TRBD1 matches at 12 bases. The CDR3 is 15 amino acids. Germline lookup yields CDR1 GTSNPN and CDR2 SVGIG (reference sequence). V lost 0 bases, J lost 9 bases, and 6 bases stayed unmatched.

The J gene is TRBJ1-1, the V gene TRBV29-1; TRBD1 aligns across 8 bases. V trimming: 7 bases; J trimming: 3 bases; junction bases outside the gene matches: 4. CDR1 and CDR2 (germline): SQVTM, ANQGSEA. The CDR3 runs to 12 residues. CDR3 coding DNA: TGCAGCGCAGGGGGCGCGGACACTGAAGCTTTCTTT. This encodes CSAGGADTEAFF. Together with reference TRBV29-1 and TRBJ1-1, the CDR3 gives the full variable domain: SAVISQKPSRDICQRGTSLTIQCQVDSQVTMMFWYRQQPGQSLTLIATANQGSEATYESGFVIDKFPISRPNLTFSTLTVSNMSPEDSSIYLCSAGGADTEAFFGQGTRLTVV.

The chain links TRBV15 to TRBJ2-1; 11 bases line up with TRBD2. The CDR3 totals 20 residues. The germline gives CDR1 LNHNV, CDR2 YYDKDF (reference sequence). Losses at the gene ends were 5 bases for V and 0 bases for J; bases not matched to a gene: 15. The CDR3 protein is CATSPRGLAAIESSYNEQFF. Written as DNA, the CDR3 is TGTGCCACCAGCCCCCGGGGACTAGCGGCAATCGAGAGCTCCTACAATGAGCAGTTCTTC.

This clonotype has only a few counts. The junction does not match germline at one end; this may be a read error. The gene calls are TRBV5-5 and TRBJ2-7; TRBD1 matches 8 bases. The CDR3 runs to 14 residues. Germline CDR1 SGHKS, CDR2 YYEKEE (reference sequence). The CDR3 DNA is TGCGGCTCGCGTCAGGGGGCAGGGGTCTACGAGCAGTACTTC. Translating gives CGSRQGAGVYEQYF.

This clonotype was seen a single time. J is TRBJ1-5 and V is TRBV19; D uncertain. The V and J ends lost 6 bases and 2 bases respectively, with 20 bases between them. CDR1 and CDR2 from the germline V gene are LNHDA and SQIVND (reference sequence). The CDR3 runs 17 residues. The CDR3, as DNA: TGTGCCAGTAGCGCGCCCACTCGGACGGACCGCAATCAGCCCCAGCATTTT. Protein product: CASSAPTRTDRNQPQHF.

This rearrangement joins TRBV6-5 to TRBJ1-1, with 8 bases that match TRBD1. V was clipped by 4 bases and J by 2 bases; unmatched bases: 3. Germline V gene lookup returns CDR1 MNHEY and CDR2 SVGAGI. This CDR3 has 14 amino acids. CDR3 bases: TGTGCCAGCAGTTCGGACAGGGCCAACACTGAAGCTTTCTTT. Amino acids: CASSSDRANTEAFF.

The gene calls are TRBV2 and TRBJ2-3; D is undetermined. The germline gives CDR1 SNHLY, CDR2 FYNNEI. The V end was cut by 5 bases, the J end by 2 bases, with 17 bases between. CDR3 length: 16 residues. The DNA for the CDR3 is TGTGCCAGCAGTTCCCGACTCTCCACTAACACAGATACGCAGTATTTT. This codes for CASSSRLSTNTDTQYF.

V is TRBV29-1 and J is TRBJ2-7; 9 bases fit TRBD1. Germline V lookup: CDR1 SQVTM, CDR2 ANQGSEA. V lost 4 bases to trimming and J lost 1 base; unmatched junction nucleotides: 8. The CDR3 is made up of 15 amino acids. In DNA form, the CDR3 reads TGCAGCGTTGGAATATGGACAGGGGTGTCCTACGAGCAGTACTTC. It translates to CSVGIWTGVSYEQYF.

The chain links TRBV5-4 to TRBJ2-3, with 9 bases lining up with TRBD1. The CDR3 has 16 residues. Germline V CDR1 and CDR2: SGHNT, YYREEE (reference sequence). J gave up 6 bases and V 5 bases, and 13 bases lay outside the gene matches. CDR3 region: CASREDRGLVFDTQYF. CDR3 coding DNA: TGTGCCAGCAGGGAGGACAGGGGCCTCGTTTTCGATACGCAGTATTTT.

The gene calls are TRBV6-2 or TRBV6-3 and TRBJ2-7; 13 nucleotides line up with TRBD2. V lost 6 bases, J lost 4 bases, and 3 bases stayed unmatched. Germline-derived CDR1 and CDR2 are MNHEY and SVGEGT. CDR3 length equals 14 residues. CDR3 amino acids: CASSRLAGGYEQYV. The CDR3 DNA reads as TGTGCCAGCAGCCGACTAGCGGGAGGATACGAGCAGTACGTC.

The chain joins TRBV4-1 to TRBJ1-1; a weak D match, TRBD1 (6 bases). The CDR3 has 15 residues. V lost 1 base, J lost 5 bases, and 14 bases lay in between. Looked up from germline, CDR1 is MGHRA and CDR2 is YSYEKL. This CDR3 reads CASSQVHRARTEAFF. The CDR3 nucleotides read TGCGCCAGCAGCCAAGTGCACAGGGCTAGAACTGAAGCTTTCTTT.

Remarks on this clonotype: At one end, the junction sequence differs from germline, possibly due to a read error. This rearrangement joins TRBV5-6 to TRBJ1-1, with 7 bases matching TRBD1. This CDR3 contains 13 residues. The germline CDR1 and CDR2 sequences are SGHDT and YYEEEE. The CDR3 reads CTSSLWDSTEAFF. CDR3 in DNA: TGTACCAGCAGCTTATGGGACAGCACTGAAGCTTTCTTT.

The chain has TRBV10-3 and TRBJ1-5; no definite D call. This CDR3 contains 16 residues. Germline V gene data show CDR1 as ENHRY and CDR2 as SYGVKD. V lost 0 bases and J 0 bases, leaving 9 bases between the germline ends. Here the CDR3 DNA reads TGTGCCATCAGTGAGTCAGCCACGTATAGCAATCAGCCCCAGCATTTT. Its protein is CAISESATYSNQPQHF.

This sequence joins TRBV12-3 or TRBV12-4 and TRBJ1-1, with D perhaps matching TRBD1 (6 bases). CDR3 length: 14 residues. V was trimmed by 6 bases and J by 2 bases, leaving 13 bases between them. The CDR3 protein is CASRRQQGNTEAFF. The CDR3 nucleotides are TGTGCCAGCAGGCGCCAACAGGGAAACACTGAAGCTTTCTTT.